This passage covers 5 T cell receptor beta chains from one sample sequenced in a study of blood T cell repertoires in COVID-19. Clones were sequenced by immunoSEQ multiplex PCR, and TCRdb holds only the in-frame ones, with some missing. The sample records around 190,000 clones, roughly 82% being singletons. Sequencing was done on a sample of peripheral blood. The receptors stem from a woman in her fifties or sixties with COVID-19, enrolled during active disease.

The chain uses TRBV9 and TRBJ1-6; D unresolved. CDR1 and CDR2 from the germline V gene are SGDLS and YYNGEE. V lost 0 bases and J lost 11, with 9 bases in between. This CDR3 has 13 residues. The CDR3 nucleotides are TGTGCCAGCAGCGTAGCTATCGGGGCACCCCTCCACTTT. Its protein is CASSVAIGAPLHF.

The chain links TRBV6-5 to TRBJ1-2; the D gene is possibly TRBD1 (6 bases). This CDR3 contains 15 residues. Germline CDR1 and CDR2: MNHEY and SVGAGI. Trimming removed 8 bases at V and 6 bases at J, with 22 bases between. The CDR3 spells CASGGAGDIFNGYTF. The DNA for the CDR3 is TGTGCCAGCGGCGGAGCCGGGGACATCTTCAATGGCTACACCTTC.

This clone appeared a few times. The chain has TRBV2 and TRBJ2-2; 10 bases match TRBD2. The length of the CDR3 is 16 residues. V lost 5 bases to trimming and J lost 4 bases; unmatched junction nucleotides: 7. Germline-derived CDR1 and CDR2 are SNHLY and FYNNEI. CDR3 loop: CASSFWASGSTGELFF. CDR3 DNA: TGTGCCAGCAGTTTCTGGGCTAGCGGGAGCACCGGGGAGCTGTTTTTT.

The rearrangement joins TRBV6-2 or TRBV6-3 to TRBJ2-7, with TRBD2 matching 7 bases. V gave up 2 bases and J gave up 2 bases; unmatched junction bases: 15. This CDR3 is built from 18 residues. The germline gives CDR1 MNHEY, CDR2 SVGEGT. Here the CDR3 DNA reads TGTGCCAGCAGTTACAATAGCGGGCGGGGAGGAACCCCCTACGAGCAGTACTTC. Its protein product is CASSYNSGRGGTPYEQYF.

This clone has only one observation. The chain carries TRBV3-1 (or the pseudogene TRBV3-2) and TRBJ2-1, with TRBD2 as a possible D gene (5 bases). The germline CDR1 and CDR2 sequences are LGHDT and YNNKEL (reference sequence). The CDR3 is made up of 17 amino acids. V was clipped by 0 bases and J by 8 bases, with 20 bases between them. DNA for the CDR3: TGTGCCAGCAGCCAAGATTATACCGGGAACCTTGGGGATGAGCAGTTCTTC. Protein: CASSQDYTGNLGDEQFF.